A selection of T cell receptor beta chains follows, all from one sample in a study of human T cells and chemical hapten exposure. TCRdb reanalysed the RACE reads using MiXCR and keeps one entry per CDR3 protein. Of tens of thousands of distinct CDR3 sequences listed, roughly a tenth are singletons. Sample: whole blood, taken in connection with sensitization to the hapten diphenylcyclopropenone (DPC). The receptors originated from a young man with alopecia areata. Some clones in this sample may be carry-over from other donors' samples. The CDR3 runs from the conserved cysteine through the conserved F or W. Each record gives: V gene, J gene, CDR3 length, CDR3 protein.

v_call: TRBV20-1
j_call: TRBJ2-1
cdr3_length: 13
cdr3_aa: CSARDIRGDEQFF

v_call: TRBV27
j_call: TRBJ2-1
cdr3_length: 15
cdr3_aa: CASSLRAGGKNEQFF

v_call: TRBV20-1
j_call: TRBJ2-2
cdr3_length: 17
cdr3_aa: CSARDAGQGIGTGELFF

v_call: TRBV7-9
j_call: TRBJ2-5
cdr3_length: 10
cdr3_aa: CASSAGTQYF

v_call: TRBV3-1
j_call: TRBJ2-5
cdr3_length: 15
cdr3_aa: CASRISGNPQETQYF

v_call: TRBV9
j_call: TRBJ1-5
cdr3_length: 15
cdr3_aa: CASSVVDRINQPQHF

v_call: TRBV7-3
j_call: TRBJ2-5
cdr3_length: 16
cdr3_aa: CASSLGASPSQETQYF

v_call: TRBV24-1
j_call: TRBJ2-2
cdr3_length: 13
cdr3_aa: CATSDFTTGELFF

v_call: TRBV18
j_call: TRBJ2-6
cdr3_length: 15
cdr3_aa: CASSPGQSGANVLTF

v_call: TRBV19
j_call: TRBJ2-7
cdr3_length: 13
cdr3_aa: CASGKNGAKEQYF

v_call: TRBV18
j_call: TRBJ2-6
cdr3_length: 15
cdr3_aa: CASSPPDAGANVLTF

v_call: TRBV19
j_call: TRBJ1-5
cdr3_length: 16
cdr3_aa: CASSDPMRDTTQPQHF

v_call: TRBV29-1
j_call: TRBJ2-7
cdr3_length: 13
cdr3_aa: CSVESQEGSEQYF

v_call: TRBV12-3/TRBV12-4
j_call: TRBJ2-2
cdr3_length: 17
cdr3_aa: CASSEPLAGGLTGELFF

v_call: TRBV14
j_call: TRBJ2-3
cdr3_length: 14
cdr3_aa: CASNTWGGTDTQYF

v_call: TRBV7-2
j_call: TRBJ2-3
cdr3_length: 11
cdr3_aa: CASTSTDTQYF

v_call: TRBV19
j_call: TRBJ2-5
cdr3_length: 14
cdr3_aa: CASSRDRARETQYF

v_call: TRBV4-3
j_call: TRBJ2-7
cdr3_length: 15
cdr3_aa: CASSEEAGGSYEQYF

v_call: TRBV6-6
j_call: TRBJ2-3
cdr3_length: 16
cdr3_aa: CASSTYRGERTDTQYF

v_call: TRBV7-8
j_call: TRBJ1-2
cdr3_length: 13
cdr3_aa: CASSSPTANGYTF

v_call: TRBV24-1
j_call: TRBJ2-1
cdr3_length: 17
cdr3_aa: CATSDSSRVSGRNEQFF

v_call: TRBV20-1
j_call: TRBJ2-4
cdr3_length: 17
cdr3_aa: CSASRLAGGGAKNIQYF

v_call: TRBV7-6
j_call: TRBJ2-5
cdr3_length: 15
cdr3_aa: CASSPDPRSFETQYF

v_call: TRBV4-3
j_call: TRBJ2-3
cdr3_length: 16
cdr3_aa: CASSQHSSGSTDTQYF

v_call: TRBV29-1
j_call: TRBJ1-3
cdr3_length: 13
cdr3_aa: CSVEEGPGNTIYF

v_call: TRBV10-3
j_call: TRBJ1-1
cdr3_length: 12
cdr3_aa: CAIRPDSTEAFF

v_call: TRBV29-1
j_call: TRBJ2-4
cdr3_length: 15
cdr3_aa: CSVAGAGRTKNIQYF

v_call: TRBV19
j_call: TRBJ1-2
cdr3_length: 13
cdr3_aa: CASIRTGFGGYTF

v_call: TRBV29-1
j_call: TRBJ2-1
cdr3_length: 14
cdr3_aa: CSGSRELGTNEQFF

v_call: TRBV7-9
j_call: TRBJ2-5
cdr3_length: 15
cdr3_aa: CASRYSGQGEETQYF

v_call: TRBV6-2/TRBV6-3
j_call: TRBJ1-5
cdr3_length: 13
cdr3_aa: CASSFLADQPQHF

v_call: TRBV18
j_call: TRBJ1-2
cdr3_length: 16
cdr3_aa: CASSPQGSAVDYGYTF

v_call: TRBV2
j_call: TRBJ2-3
cdr3_length: 14
cdr3_aa: CASSGVAGTDTQYF

v_call: TRBV19
j_call: TRBJ1-6
cdr3_length: 17
cdr3_aa: CASRNRDSSSYNSPLHF

v_call: TRBV5-1
j_call: TRBJ2-1
cdr3_length: 16
cdr3_aa: CASSLVETGSYNEQFF

v_call: TRBV29-1
j_call: TRBJ2-7
cdr3_length: 13
cdr3_aa: CSVEGGGRYEQYF

v_call: TRBV18
j_call: TRBJ1-1
cdr3_length: 14
cdr3_aa: CASSPPSGNTEAFF

v_call: TRBV7-6
j_call: TRBJ2-7
cdr3_length: 13
cdr3_aa: CASSLTGAGEQYF

v_call: TRBV20-1
j_call: TRBJ2-3
cdr3_length: 17
cdr3_aa: CSARDPSRRGRTDTQYF

v_call: TRBV5-5
j_call: TRBJ2-5
cdr3_length: 15
cdr3_aa: CASSLDATLQETQYF

v_call: TRBV14
j_call: TRBJ2-1
cdr3_length: 16
cdr3_aa: CASSDWLAVNDNEQFF

v_call: TRBV10-3
j_call: TRBJ1-5
cdr3_length: 12
cdr3_aa: CAISESNQPQHF

v_call: TRBV7-9
j_call: TRBJ2-1
cdr3_length: 17
cdr3_aa: CASSPPSGTGSSNEQFF

v_call: TRBV7-8
j_call: TRBJ2-7
cdr3_length: 15
cdr3_aa: CASSLDQGETYEQYF

v_call: TRBV30
j_call: TRBJ1-5
cdr3_length: 13
cdr3_aa: CAWSVTGDQPQHF